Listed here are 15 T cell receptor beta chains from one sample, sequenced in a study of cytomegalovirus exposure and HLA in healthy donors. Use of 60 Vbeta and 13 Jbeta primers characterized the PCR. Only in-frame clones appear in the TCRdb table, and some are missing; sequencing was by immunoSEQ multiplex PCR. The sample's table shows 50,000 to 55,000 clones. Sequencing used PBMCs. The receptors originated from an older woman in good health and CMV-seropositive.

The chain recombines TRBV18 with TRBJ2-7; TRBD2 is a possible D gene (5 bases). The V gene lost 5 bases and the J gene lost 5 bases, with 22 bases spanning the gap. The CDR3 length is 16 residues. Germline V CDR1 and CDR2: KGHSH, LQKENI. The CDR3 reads CASSAIDGVVRDEQYF. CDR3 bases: TGTGCCAGCTCAGCAATTGACGGGGTTGTAAGGGACGAGCAGTACTTC.

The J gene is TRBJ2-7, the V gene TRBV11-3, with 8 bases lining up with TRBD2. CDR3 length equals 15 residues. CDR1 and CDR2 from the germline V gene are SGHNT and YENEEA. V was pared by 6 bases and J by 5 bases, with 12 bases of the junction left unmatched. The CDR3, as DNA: TGTGCCAGCAGGGTACGCGGGGGGCCGAATAACGAGCAGTACTTC. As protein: CASRVRGGPNNEQYF. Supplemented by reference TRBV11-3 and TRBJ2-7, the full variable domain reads EAGVVQSPRYKIIEKKQPVAFWCNPISGHNTLYWYLQNLGQGPELLIRYENEEAVDDSQLPKDRFSAERLKGVDSTLKIQPAELGDSAVYLCASRVRGGPNNEQYFGPGTRLTVT.

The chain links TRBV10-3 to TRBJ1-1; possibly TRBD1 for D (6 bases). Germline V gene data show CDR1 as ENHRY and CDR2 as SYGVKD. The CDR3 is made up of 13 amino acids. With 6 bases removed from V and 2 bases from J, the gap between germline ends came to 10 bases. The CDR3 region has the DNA TGTGCCATCAGGTGGACAGATAACACTGAAGCTTTCTTT. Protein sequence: CAIRWTDNTEAFF.

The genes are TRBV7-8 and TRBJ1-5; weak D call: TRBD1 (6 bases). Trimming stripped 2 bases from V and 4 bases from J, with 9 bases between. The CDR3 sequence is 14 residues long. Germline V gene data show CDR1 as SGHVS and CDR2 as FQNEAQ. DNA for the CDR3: TGTGCCAGCAGCTTAATCCAGGGGAATCAGCCCCAGCATTTT. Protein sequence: CASSLIQGNQPQHF.

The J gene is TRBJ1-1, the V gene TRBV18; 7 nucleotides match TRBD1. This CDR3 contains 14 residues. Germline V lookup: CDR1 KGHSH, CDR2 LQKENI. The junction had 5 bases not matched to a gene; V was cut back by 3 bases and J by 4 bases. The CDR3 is CASSPDRLGTEAFF. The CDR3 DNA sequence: TGTGCCAGCTCACCGGACAGGTTGGGCACTGAAGCTTTCTTT.

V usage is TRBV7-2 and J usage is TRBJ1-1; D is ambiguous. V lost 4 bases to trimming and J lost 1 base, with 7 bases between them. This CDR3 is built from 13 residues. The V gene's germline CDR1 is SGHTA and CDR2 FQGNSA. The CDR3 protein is CASSSTGNTEAFF. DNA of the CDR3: TGTGCCAGCAGCTCCACGGGGAACACTGAAGCTTTCTTT.

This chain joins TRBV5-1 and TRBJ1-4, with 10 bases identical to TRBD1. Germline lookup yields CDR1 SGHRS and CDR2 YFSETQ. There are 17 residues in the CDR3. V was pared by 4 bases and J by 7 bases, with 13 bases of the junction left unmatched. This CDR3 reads CASSVPLDRGQSEKLFF. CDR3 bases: TGCGCCAGCAGCGTACCGCTCGACAGGGGGCAGAGTGAAAAACTGTTTTTT.

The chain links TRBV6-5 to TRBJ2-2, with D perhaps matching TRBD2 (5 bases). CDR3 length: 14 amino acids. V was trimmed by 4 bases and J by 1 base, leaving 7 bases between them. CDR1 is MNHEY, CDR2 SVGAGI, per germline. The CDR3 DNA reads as TGTGCCAGCAGTTTCCGGGGGAACACCGGGGAGCTGTTTTTT. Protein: CASSFRGNTGELFF.

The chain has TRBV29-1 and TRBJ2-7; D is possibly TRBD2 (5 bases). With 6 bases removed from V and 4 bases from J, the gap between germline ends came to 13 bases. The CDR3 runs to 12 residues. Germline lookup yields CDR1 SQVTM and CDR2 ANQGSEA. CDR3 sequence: CSVFSEVYEQYF. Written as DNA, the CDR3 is TGCAGCGTCTTCTCGGAGGTATACGAGCAGTACTTC.

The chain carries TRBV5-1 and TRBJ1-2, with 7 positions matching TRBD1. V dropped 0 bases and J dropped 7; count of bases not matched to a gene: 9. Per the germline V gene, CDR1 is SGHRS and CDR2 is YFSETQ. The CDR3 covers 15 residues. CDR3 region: CASSLAGQAVGGYTF. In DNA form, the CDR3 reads TGCGCCAGCAGCTTGGCCGGACAGGCGGTTGGTGGCTACACCTTC.

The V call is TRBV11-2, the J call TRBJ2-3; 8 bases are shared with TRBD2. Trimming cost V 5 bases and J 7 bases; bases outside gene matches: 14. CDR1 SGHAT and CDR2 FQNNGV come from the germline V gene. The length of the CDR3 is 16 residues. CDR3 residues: CASSATLGGGLNTQYF. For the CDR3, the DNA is TGTGCCAGCAGCGCGACTCTCGGGGGGGGCCTGAATACGCAGTATTTT.

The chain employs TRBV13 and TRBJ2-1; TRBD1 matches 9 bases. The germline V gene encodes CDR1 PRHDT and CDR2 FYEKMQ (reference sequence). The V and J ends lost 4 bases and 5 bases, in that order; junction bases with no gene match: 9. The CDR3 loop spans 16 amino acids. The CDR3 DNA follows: TGTGCCAGCAGCTCCAAGGACAGGGGAACCGACAATGAGCAGTTCTTC. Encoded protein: CASSSKDRGTDNEQFF.

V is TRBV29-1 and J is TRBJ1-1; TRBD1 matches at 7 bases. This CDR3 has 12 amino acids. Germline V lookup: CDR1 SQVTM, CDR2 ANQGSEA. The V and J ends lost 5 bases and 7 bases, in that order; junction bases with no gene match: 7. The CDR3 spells CSVSYQGGEAFF. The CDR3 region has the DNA TGCAGCGTTTCCTACCAGGGGGGTGAAGCTTTCTTT.

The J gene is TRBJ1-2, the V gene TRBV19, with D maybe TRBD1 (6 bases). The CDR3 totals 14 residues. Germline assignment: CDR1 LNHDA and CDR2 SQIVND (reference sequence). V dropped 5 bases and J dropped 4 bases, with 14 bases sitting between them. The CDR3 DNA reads TGTGCCAGTAGTCCTCCACAGGGAGCCTATGGCTACACCTTC. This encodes CASSPPQGAYGYTF.

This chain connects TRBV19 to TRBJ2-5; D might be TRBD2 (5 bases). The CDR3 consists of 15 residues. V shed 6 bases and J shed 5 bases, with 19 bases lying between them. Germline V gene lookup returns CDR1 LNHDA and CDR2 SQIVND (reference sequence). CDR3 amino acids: CASSSLGPQRETQYF. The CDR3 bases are TGTGCCAGTAGCTCCCTCGGGCCGCAGCGGGAGACCCAGTACTTC.